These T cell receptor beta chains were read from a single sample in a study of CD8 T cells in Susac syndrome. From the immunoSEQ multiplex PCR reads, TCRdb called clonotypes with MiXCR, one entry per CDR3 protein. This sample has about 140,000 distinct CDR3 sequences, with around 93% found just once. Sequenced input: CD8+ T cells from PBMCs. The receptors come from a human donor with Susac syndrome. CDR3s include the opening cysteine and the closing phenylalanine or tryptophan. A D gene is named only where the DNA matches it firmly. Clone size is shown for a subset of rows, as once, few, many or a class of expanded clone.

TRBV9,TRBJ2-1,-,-,CASSVRDSSSYNEQFF,TGTGCCAGCAGCGTAAGGGACTCGAGCTCCTACAATGAGCAGTTCTTC
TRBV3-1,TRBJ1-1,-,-,CASSKGVWTEAFF,TGTGCCAGCAGCAAAGGGGTTTGGACTGAAGCTTTCTTT
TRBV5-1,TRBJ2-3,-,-,CASSLAMDPTDTQYF,TGCGCCAGCAGCTTGGCGATGGATCCCACAGATACGCAGTATTTT
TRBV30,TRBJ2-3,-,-,CAWSPGGASTDTQYF,TGTGCCTGGAGTCCGGGGGGCGCTAGCACAGATACGCAGTATTTT
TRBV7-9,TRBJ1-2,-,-,CASRQQGQPYGYTF,TGTGCCAGCAGACAACAAGGACAGCCCTATGGCTACACCTTC
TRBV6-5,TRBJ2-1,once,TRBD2,CASRSGIEQFF,TGTGCCAGCAGAAGCGGGATAGAGCAGTTCTTC
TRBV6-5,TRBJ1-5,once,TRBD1,CASSSSGQDLRQPQHF,TGTGCCAGCAGTTCCTCGGGACAGGACCTCCGTCAGCCCCAGCATTTT
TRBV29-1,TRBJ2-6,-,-,CSVVVPLGSGANVLTF,TGCAGCGTTGTAGTTCCCCTGGGGTCTGGGGCCAACGTCCTGACTTTC
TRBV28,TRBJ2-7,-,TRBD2,CASSLPAGGEEQYF,TGTGCCAGCAGTCTTCCGGCGGGAGGGGAAGAGCAGTACTTC
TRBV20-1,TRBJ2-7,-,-,CSARDFRVGEQYF,TGCAGTGCTAGAGATTTTAGGGTAGGGGAGCAGTACTTC
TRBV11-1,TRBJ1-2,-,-,CASSSHWGRPNDGYTF,TGTGCCAGCAGCTCCCATTGGGGCAGGCCCAATGATGGCTACACCTTC
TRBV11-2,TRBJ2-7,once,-,CASSLATGTTPYEQYF,TGTGCCAGCAGCTTAGCAACCGGGACGACACCCTACGAGCAGTACTTC
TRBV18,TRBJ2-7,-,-,CASSHEERPPGQYF,TGTGCCAGCTCACATGAGGAGCGGCCCCCCGGGCAGTACTTC
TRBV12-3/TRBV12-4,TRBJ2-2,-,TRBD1,CASSFPGQGTGELFF,TGTGCCAGCAGTTTCCCGGGACAGGGCACCGGGGAGCTGTTTTTT
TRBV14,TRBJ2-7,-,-,CASSQVLSDSGLYEQYF,TGTGCCAGCAGCCAAGTACTTTCCGACAGCGGATTATACGAGCAGTACTTC
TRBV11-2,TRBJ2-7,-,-,CASSFGRLEQYF,TGTGCCAGCAGCTTTGGGCGTTTGGAGCAGTACTTC
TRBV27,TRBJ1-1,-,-,CASSLGGKFAEAFF,TGTGCCAGCAGTTTGGGGGGTAAGTTCGCTGAAGCTTTCTTT
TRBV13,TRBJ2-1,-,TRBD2,CASSEISGTSGRSSSYNEQFF,TGTGCCAGCAGCGAGATCTCCGGGACTAGCGGGAGGTCAAGCTCCTACAATGAGCAGTTCTTC
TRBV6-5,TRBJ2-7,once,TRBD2,CASSYGLAGGVQEQYF,TGTGCCAGCAGTTACGGCCTAGCGGGAGGAGTACAAGAGCAGTACTTC
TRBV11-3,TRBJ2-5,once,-,CASTPPGQETQYF,TGTGCCAGCACCCCACCTGGGCAAGAGACCCAGTACTTC